These T cell receptor beta chains were read from a single sample in a study of identical twins. TCRdb re-called the 5' RACE reads through MiXCR, storing one row per CDR3 protein. The sample consists of about 810,000 distinct CDR3 sequences, 9% to 15% of them appearing once. The same data also went into a second study, on yellow fever vaccine responses in identical twins.

Sequencing input: PBMCs. Receptors originate from a woman between 18 and 29 years old in good health. The CDR3 runs from the conserved cysteine through the conserved F or W. A D gene is named only where the DNA matches it firmly. Some rows mark clone size as missing; the rest say once, few, many or name a class of expanded clone.

J: TRBJ2-1
D: TRBD2
V: TRBV6-1
length: 14
size: -
CDR3: CASYLGLALNEQFF
DNA: TGTGCCAGCTACCTTGGACTAGCACTCAATGAGCAGTTCTTC

J: TRBJ2-1
D: TRBD2
V: TRBV20-1
length: 17
size: -
CDR3: CSALGIGREVTYNEQFF
DNA: TGCAGTGCTCTCGGTATTGGGCGGGAGGTAACCTACAATGAGCAGTTCTTC

J: TRBJ2-7
D: -
V: TRBV4-1
length: 15
size: few
CDR3: CASSQAVSLTYEQYF
DNA: TGCGCCAGCAGCCAAGCGGTCTCGTTAACCTACGAGCAGTACTTC

J: TRBJ1-1
D: -
V: TRBV7-9
length: 13
size: many
CDR3: CASSAARRTEAFF
DNA: TGTGCCAGCAGCGCCGCAAGGAGGACTGAAGCTTTCTTT

J: TRBJ1-5
D: -
V: TRBV4-1
length: 16
size: few
CDR3: CASSQLREGGDQPQHF
DNA: TGCGCCAGCAGCCAACTTAGAGAGGGAGGCGATCAGCCCCAGCATTTT

J: TRBJ2-4
D: -
V: TRBV20-1
length: 14
size: few
CDR3: CSALNRVLKNIQYF
DNA: TGCAGTGCCCTCAACAGGGTTTTGAAGAACATTCAGTACTTC

J: TRBJ2-7
D: -
V: TRBV6-2/TRBV6-3
length: 16
size: -
CDR3: CASSYIGGQSSYEQYF
DNA: TGTGCCAGCAGTTACATCGGGGGTCAGAGCTCCTACGAGCAGTACTTC

J: TRBJ1-3
D: -
V: TRBV27
length: 15
size: few
CDR3: CASSQSGTSGNTIYF
DNA: TGTGCCAGCAGCCAAAGCGGGACCTCTGGAAACACCATATATTTT

J: TRBJ2-5
D: -
V: TRBV20-1
length: 15
size: few
CDR3: CSATHPGQPRETQYF
DNA: TGCAGTGCTACCCATCCGGGACAACCCCGGGAGACCCAGTACTTC

J: TRBJ1-6
D: -
V: TRBV20-1
length: 14
size: many
CDR3: CSAPGGSYNSPLHF
DNA: TGCAGTGCTCCCGGGGGCTCCTATAATTCACCCCTCCACTTT

J: TRBJ2-7
D: TRBD1
V: TRBV5-1
length: 16
size: few
CDR3: CASSFLGTGGIYEQYF
DNA: TGCGCCAGCAGCTTTTTAGGGACAGGGGGCATCTACGAGCAGTACTTC

J: TRBJ2-7
D: -
V: TRBV6-5
length: 16
size: -
CDR3: CASSYSTEKITYEQYF
DNA: TGTGCCAGCAGTTACTCGACAGAGAAGATAACCTACGAGCAGTACTTC

J: TRBJ2-5
D: -
V: TRBV16
length: 14
size: many
CDR3: CASSRDKGSATQYF
DNA: TGTGCCAGCAGCCGAGACAAAGGCAGCGCGACCCAGTACTTC

J: TRBJ1-2
D: TRBD1
V: TRBV20-1
length: 15
size: few
CDR3: CSARVLDRDDYGYTF
DNA: TGCAGTGCTAGAGTGTTGGACAGGGATGACTATGGCTACACCTTC

J: TRBJ1-1
D: TRBD1
V: TRBV18
length: 15
size: many
CDR3: CASSWDRGMNTEAFF
DNA: TGTGCCAGCTCCTGGGACAGGGGGATGAACACTGAAGCTTTCTTT

J: TRBJ2-6
D: -
V: TRBV6-5
length: 15
size: -
CDR3: CASSYVGTGANVLTF
DNA: TGTGCCAGCAGCTATGTGGGGACTGGGGCCAACGTCCTGACTTTC

J: TRBJ2-3
D: -
V: TRBV20-1
length: 14
size: -
CDR3: CSAKTTGNTDTQYF
DNA: TGCAGTGCTAAAACCACTGGTAACACAGATACGCAGTATTTT

J: TRBJ1-5
D: -
V: TRBV11-2
length: 13
size: many
CDR3: CASSLSNFEPQHF
DNA: TGTGCCAGCAGCTTAAGTAATTTTGAGCCCCAGCATTTT

J: TRBJ2-5
D: -
V: TRBV7-8
length: 16
size: -
CDR3: CASSSSISGPQETQYF
DNA: TGTGCCAGCAGCTCTAGTATATCCGGCCCGCAAGAGACCCAGTACTTC

J: TRBJ2-7
D: TRBD2
V: TRBV7-9
length: 16
size: -
CDR3: CASSIIAGGIGYEQYF
DNA: TGTGCCAGCAGCATCATAGCGGGAGGGATTGGCTACGAGCAGTACTTC

J: TRBJ2-1
D: -
V: TRBV6-5
length: 15
size: many
CDR3: CASSHGWYPYNEQFF
DNA: TGTGCCAGCAGTCACGGATGGTACCCCTACAATGAGCAGTTCTTC

J: TRBJ2-3
D: -
V: TRBV2
length: 15
size: many
CDR3: CASSGGRGNTDTQYF
DNA: TGTGCCAGCAGTGGAGGGAGGGGGAACACAGATACGCAGTATTTT

J: TRBJ2-1
D: TRBD2
V: TRBV7-2
length: 14
size: few
CDR3: CASSLYDSGGEVFF
DNA: TGTGCCAGCAGCTTATATGACTCGGGAGGGGAGGTGTTCTTC

J: TRBJ2-2
D: -
V: TRBV10-3
length: 12
size: -
CDR3: CAISGDDGELFF
DNA: TGTGCCATCAGTGGGGACGACGGGGAGCTGTTTTTT

J: TRBJ1-1
D: -
V: TRBV6-6
length: 11
size: -
CDR3: CASSYAGNAFF
DNA: TGTGCCAGCAGTTACGCCGGGAATGCTTTCTTT

J: TRBJ1-3
D: TRBD1
V: TRBV7-2
length: 16
size: many
CDR3: CASRDMTGAGGNTIYF
DNA: TGTGCCAGCAGGGACATGACAGGGGCCGGGGGAAACACCATATATTTT

J: TRBJ2-4
D: -
V: TRBV5-6
length: 15
size: few
CDR3: CASSSGDQAKNIQYF
DNA: TGTGCCAGCAGCTCTGGGGATCAAGCCAAAAACATTCAGTACTTC

J: TRBJ2-1
D: -
V: TRBV20-1
length: 16
size: once
CDR3: CCARDGGRERGNEQFF
DNA: TGCTGTGCTAGAGATGGAGGACGGGAGAGAGGCAATGAGCAGTTCTTC

J: TRBJ2-4
D: -
V: TRBV7-9
length: 13
size: few
CDR3: CASSVGDRNIQYF
DNA: TGTGCCAGCAGCGTAGGGGATCGGAACATTCAGTACTTC

J: TRBJ2-7
D: -
V: TRBV11-2
length: 12
size: few
CDR3: CASSLEGFVQYF
DNA: TGTGCCAGCAGCTTAGAGGGGTTCGTGCAGTACTTC

J: TRBJ1-1
D: -
V: TRBV6-5
length: 11
size: few
CDR3: CASRTATEAFF
DNA: TGTGCCAGCAGAACCGCGACTGAAGCTTTCTTT

J: TRBJ2-1
D: TRBD2
V: TRBV20-1
length: 18
size: few
CDR3: CSAPSWMGGLAGDNEQFF
DNA: TGCAGTGCACCAAGTTGGATGGGCGGTCTAGCGGGAGACAATGAGCAGTTCTTC

J: TRBJ1-2
D: -
V: TRBV20-1
length: 13
size: many
CDR3: CSARRTSFDGYTF
DNA: TGCAGTGCCCGCCGGACAAGTTTTGATGGCTACACCTTC

J: TRBJ2-3
D: TRBD1
V: TRBV5-1
length: 15
size: -
CDR3: CASSLDRGLAETQYF
DNA: TGCGCCAGCAGCCTGGACAGGGGGCTTGCGGAGACGCAGTATTTT

J: TRBJ2-1
D: -
V: TRBV4-1
length: 17
size: few
CDR3: CASSQGPAEALYNEQFF
DNA: TGCGCCAGCAGCCAAGGGCCGGCGGAGGCGCTCTACAATGAGCAGTTCTTC

J: TRBJ1-1
D: -
V: TRBV5-1
length: 16
size: many
CDR3: CASSSELGQPNTEAFF
DNA: TGCGCCAGCAGCTCGGAACTGGGACAACCGAACACTGAAGCTTTCTTT

J: TRBJ2-5
D: -
V: TRBV2
length: 12
size: -
CDR3: CASSEAEGTQYF
DNA: TGTGCCAGCAGTGAAGCGGAGGGGACCCAGTACTTC

J: TRBJ2-3
D: TRBD1
V: TRBV5-1
length: 14
size: -
CDR3: CASTPGTVTDTQYF
DNA: TGCGCCAGCACCCCCGGGACAGTTACAGATACGCAGTATTTT

J: TRBJ2-5
D: -
V: TRBV7-2
length: 15
size: -
CDR3: CASSSDSGLGETQYF
DNA: TGTGCCAGCAGCTCCGACTCCGGGTTAGGGGAGACCCAGTACTTC

J: TRBJ1-5
D: -
V: TRBV12-3/TRBV12-4
length: 14
size: many
CDR3: CASSFDRTNQPQHF
DNA: TGTGCCAGCAGTTTCGACAGAACCAATCAGCCCCAGCATTTT

J: TRBJ2-3
D: -
V: TRBV5-1
length: 15
size: few
CDR3: CASSGLLVGTDTQYF
DNA: TGCGCCAGCAGCGGCCTACTAGTCGGCACAGATACGCAGTATTTT

J: TRBJ2-2
D: TRBD1
V: TRBV7-2
length: 16
size: -
CDR3: CASSLEQGVGTGELFF
DNA: TGTGCCAGCAGCTTAGAACAGGGGGTGGGGACCGGGGAGCTGTTTTTT

J: TRBJ2-5
D: TRBD2
V: TRBV12-5
length: 17
size: -
CDR3: CASGLKTSGGLQETQYF
DNA: TGTGCTAGTGGCCTCAAGACTAGCGGGGGCCTACAAGAGACCCAGTACTTC

J: TRBJ2-5
D: -
V: TRBV24-1
length: 14
size: -
CDR3: CATSDWTEQETQYF
DNA: TGTGCCACCAGTGATTGGACAGAGCAAGAGACCCAGTACTTC

J: TRBJ2-7
D: -
V: TRBV12-3/TRBV12-4
length: 12
size: -
CDR3: CASRRGGYEQYF
DNA: TGTGCCAGCAGGCGGGGTGGCTACGAGCAGTACTTC

J: TRBJ2-6
D: -
V: TRBV12-3/TRBV12-4
length: 15
size: -
CDR3: CASSLVDSGANVLTF
DNA: TGTGCCAGCAGTTTGGTGGATTCTGGGGCCAACGTCCTGACTTTC

J: TRBJ1-1
D: -
V: TRBV20-1
length: 14
size: few
CDR3: CSLIPGSVNTEAFF
DNA: TGCAGTCTCATTCCAGGGTCGGTGAACACTGAAGCTTTCTTT

J: TRBJ2-1
D: TRBD2
V: TRBV7-6
length: 15
size: few
CDR3: CASSFSLAGYNEQFF
DNA: TGTGCCAGCAGCTTCAGTCTAGCGGGCTACAATGAGCAGTTCTTC

J: TRBJ2-5
D: TRBD2
V: TRBV20-1
length: 15
size: few
CDR3: CSARDLREKWETQYF
DNA: TGCAGTGCTAGAGATTTGCGGGAGAAATGGGAGACCCAGTACTTC

J: TRBJ2-3
D: -
V: TRBV12-3/TRBV12-4
length: 15
size: many
CDR3: CASSPTSAYTDTQYF
DNA: TGTGCCAGCAGTCCGACGTCAGCTTACACAGATACGCAGTATTTT

J: TRBJ1-4
D: TRBD1
V: TRBV14
length: 14
size: many
CDR3: CASSRRGIDEKLFF
DNA: TGTGCCAGCAGCCGCAGGGGGATTGATGAAAAACTGTTTTTT

J: TRBJ2-5
D: TRBD2
V: TRBV4-1
length: 21
size: -
CDR3: CASSQFPGLAGGTPKEETQYF
DNA: TGCGCCAGCAGCCAGTTCCCGGGACTAGCGGGGGGCACACCGAAAGAAGAGACCCAGTACTTC

J: TRBJ2-7
D: -
V: TRBV15
length: 13
size: few
CDR3: CATSRGPDPEQYF
DNA: TGTGCCACCAGCAGAGGGCCGGATCCTGAGCAGTACTTC

J: TRBJ2-7
D: -
V: TRBV29-1
length: 12
size: few
CDR3: CSVEVGLNEQYF
DNA: TGCAGCGTTGAAGTGGGGCTCAACGAGCAGTACTTC

J: TRBJ2-5
D: -
V: TRBV7-2
length: 15
size: many
CDR3: CASSLAGQPQETQYF
DNA: TGTGCCAGCAGCTTAGCGGGCCAGCCCCAAGAGACCCAGTACTTC

J: TRBJ2-6
D: -
V: TRBV12-3/TRBV12-4
length: 15
size: many
CDR3: CASSLDPSVANVLTF
DNA: TGTGCCAGCAGTCTCGACCCTTCCGTGGCCAACGTCCTGACTTTC

J: TRBJ2-1
D: TRBD2
V: TRBV9
length: 16
size: -
CDR3: CASSVGREPNYNEQFF
DNA: TGTGCCAGCAGCGTAGGGCGGGAGCCCAACTACAATGAGCAGTTCTTC

J: TRBJ2-7
D: TRBD2
V: TRBV6-1
length: 14
size: many
CDR3: CASNAVAGDPEQYF
DNA: TGTGCCAGCAATGCAGTCGCGGGAGACCCCGAGCAGTACTTC

J: TRBJ1-1
D: -
V: TRBV27
length: 13
size: -
CDR3: CASSFGGGSYAFF
DNA: TGTGCCAGCAGTTTCGGTGGGGGATCTTATGCTTTCTTT